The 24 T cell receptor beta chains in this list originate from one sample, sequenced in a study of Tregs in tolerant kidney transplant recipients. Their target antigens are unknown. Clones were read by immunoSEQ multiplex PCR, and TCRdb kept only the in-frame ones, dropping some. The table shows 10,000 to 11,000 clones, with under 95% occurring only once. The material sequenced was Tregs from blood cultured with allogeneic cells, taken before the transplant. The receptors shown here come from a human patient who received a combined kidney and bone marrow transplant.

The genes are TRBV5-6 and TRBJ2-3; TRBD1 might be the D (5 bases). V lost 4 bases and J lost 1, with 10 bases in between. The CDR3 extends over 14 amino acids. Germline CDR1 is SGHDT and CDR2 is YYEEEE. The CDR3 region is CASSGRGGTDTQYF. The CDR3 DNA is TGTGCCAGCAGCGGTAGGGGTGGCACAGATACGCAGTATTTT.

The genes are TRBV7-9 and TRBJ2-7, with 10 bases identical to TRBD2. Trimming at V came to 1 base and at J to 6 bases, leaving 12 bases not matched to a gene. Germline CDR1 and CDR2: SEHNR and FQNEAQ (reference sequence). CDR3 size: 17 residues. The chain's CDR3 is CASSLVGPSGSAVEQYF. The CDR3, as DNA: TGTGCCAGCAGCTTAGTGGGGCCTAGCGGGAGTGCCGTCGAGCAGTACTTC.

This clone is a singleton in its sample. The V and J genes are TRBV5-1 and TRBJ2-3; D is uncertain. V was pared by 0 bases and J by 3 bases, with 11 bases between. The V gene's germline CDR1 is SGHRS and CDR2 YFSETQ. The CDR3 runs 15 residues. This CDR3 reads CASSLESVLTDTQYF. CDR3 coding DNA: TGCGCCAGCAGCTTGGAGAGCGTCTTAACAGATACGCAGTATTTT.

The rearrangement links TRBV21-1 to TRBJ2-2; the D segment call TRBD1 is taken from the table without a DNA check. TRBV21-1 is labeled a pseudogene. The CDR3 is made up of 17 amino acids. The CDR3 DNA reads TGTGCCAGCAGCCGAGACAGGGGGCGAATGGACACCGGGGAGCTGTTTTTT. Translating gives CASSRDRGRMDTGELFF.

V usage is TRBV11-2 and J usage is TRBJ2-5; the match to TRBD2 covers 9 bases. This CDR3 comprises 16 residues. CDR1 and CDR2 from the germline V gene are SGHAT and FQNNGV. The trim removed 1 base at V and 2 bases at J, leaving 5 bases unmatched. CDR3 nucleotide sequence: TGTGCCAGCAGCTTAGCGCGAACTAGCGGGCAAGAGACCCAGTACTTC. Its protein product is CASSLARTSGQETQYF. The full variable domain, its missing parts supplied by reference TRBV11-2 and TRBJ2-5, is EAGVAQSPRYKIIEKRQSVAFWCNPISGHATLYWYQQILGQGPKLLIQFQNNGVVDDSQLPKDRFSAERLKGVDSTLKIQPAKLEDSAVYLCASSLARTSGQETQYFGPGTRLLVL.

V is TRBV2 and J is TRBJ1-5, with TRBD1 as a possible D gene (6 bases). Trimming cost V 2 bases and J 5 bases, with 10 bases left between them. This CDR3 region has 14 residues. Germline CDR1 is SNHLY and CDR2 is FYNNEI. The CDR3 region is CASSENRADQPQHF. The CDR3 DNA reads TGTGCCAGCAGTGAAAACAGGGCAGATCAGCCCCAGCATTTT.

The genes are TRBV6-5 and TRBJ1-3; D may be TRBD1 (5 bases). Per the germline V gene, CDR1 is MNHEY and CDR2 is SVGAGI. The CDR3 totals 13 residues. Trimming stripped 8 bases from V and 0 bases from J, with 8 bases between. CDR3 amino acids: CASARVSGNTIYF. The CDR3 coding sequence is TGTGCCAGCGCCAGGGTCTCTGGAAACACCATATATTTT.

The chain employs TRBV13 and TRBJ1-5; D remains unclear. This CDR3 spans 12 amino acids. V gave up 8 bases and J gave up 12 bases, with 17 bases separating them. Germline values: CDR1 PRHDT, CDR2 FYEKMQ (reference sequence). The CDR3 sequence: CASHGGVGVQHF. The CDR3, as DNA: TGTGCCAGCCATGGTGGGGTCGGGGTCCAGCATTTT.

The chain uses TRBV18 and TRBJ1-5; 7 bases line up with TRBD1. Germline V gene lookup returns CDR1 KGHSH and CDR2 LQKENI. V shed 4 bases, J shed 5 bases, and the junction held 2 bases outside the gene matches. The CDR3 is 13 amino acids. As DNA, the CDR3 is TGTGCCAGCTCACGTCAGGGGGATCAGCCCCAGCATTTT. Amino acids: CASSRQGDQPQHF.

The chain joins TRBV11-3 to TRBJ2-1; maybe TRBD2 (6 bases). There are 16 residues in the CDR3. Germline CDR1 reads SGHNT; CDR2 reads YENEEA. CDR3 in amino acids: CALPLSGGYAYNEQFF. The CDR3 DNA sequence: TGTGCGCTACCCCTCTCCGGGGGATACGCCTACAATGAGCAGTTCTTC.

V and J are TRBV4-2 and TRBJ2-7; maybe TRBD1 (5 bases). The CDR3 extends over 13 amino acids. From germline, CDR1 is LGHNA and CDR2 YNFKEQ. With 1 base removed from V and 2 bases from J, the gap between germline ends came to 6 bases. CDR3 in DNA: TGTGCCAGCAGCCAAGCCAGGGCCTACGAGCAGTACTTC. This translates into CASSQARAYEQYF.

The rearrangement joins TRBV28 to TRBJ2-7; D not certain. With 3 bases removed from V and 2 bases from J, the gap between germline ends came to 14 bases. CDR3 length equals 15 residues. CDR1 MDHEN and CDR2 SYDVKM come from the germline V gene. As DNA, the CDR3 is TGTGCCAGCAGTTTCTCTCGTCAGCTTGCCTACGAGCAGTACTTC. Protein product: CASSFSRQLAYEQYF. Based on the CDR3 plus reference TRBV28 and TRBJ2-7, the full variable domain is DVKVTQSSRYLVKRTGEKVFLECVQDMDHENMFWYRQDPGLGLRLIYFSYDVKMKEKGDIPEGYSVSREKKERFSLILESASTNQTSMYLCASSFSRQLAYEQYFGPGTRLTVT.

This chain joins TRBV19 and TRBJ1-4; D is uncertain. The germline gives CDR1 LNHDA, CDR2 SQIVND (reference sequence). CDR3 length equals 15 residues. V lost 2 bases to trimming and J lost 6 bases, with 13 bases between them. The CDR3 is CASSIIVGYDEKLFF. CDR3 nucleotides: TGTGCCAGTAGTATAATAGTCGGATATGATGAAAAACTGTTTTTT. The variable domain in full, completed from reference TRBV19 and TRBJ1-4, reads DGGITQSPKYLFRKEGQNVTLSCEQNLNHDAMYWYRQDPGQGLRLIYYSQIVNDFQKGDIAEGYSVSREKKESFPLTVTSAQKNPTAFYLCASSIIVGYDEKLFFGSGTQLSVL.

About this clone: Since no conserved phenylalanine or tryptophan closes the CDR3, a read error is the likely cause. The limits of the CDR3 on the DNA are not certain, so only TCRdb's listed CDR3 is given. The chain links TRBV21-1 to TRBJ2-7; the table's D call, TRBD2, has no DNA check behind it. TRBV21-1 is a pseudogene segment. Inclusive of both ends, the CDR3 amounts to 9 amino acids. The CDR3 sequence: CASSTRLGL.

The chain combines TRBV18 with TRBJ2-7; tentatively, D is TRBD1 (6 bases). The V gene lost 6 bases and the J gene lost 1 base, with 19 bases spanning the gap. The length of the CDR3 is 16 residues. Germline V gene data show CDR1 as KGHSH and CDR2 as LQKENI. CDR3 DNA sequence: TGTGCCAGCTCCCTAAGACAGGCCCAGACTTCCTACGAGCAGTACTTC. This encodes CASSLRQAQTSYEQYF.

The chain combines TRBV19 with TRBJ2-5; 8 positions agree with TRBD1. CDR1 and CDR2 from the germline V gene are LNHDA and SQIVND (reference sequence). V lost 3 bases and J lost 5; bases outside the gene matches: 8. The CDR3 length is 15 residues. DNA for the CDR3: TGTGCCAGTAGTATTTGGACAGGGCCGGGGGAGACCCAGTACTTC. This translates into CASSIWTGPGETQYF.

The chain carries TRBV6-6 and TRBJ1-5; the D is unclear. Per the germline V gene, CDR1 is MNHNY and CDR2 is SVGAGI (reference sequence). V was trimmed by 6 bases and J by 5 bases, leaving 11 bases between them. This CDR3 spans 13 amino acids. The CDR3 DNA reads TGTGCCAGCAGCCTCCAGGCCCATCAGCCCCAGCATTTT. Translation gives CASSLQAHQPQHF.

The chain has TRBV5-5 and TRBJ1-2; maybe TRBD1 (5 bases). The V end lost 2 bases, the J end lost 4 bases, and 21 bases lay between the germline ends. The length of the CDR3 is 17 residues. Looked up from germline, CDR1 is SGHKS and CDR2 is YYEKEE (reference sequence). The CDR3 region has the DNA TGTGCCAGCAGCTTCGGTTCAGGGCGCGCGGGTCGCTATGGCTACACCTTC. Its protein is CASSFGSGRAGRYGYTF.

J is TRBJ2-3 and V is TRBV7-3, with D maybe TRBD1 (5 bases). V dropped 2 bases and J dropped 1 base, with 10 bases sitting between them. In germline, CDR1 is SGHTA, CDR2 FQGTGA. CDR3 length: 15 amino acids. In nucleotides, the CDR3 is TGTGCCAGCAGCTTAGATGGGGCCCGCACAGATACGCAGTATTTT. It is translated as CASSLDGARTDTQYF. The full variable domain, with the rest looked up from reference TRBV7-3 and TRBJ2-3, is GAGVSQTPSNKVTEKGKYVELRCDPISGHTALYWYRQSLGQGPEFLIYFQGTGAADDSGLPNDRFFAVRPEGSVSTLKIQRTERGDSAVYLCASSLDGARTDTQYFGPGTRLTVL.

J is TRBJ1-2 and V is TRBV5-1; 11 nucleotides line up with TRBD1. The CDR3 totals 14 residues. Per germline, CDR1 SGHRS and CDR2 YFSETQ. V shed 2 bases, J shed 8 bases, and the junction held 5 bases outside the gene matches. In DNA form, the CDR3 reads TGCGCCAGCAGCTTCATGGACAGGGGGCAAGGCTACACCTTC. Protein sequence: CASSFMDRGQGYTF. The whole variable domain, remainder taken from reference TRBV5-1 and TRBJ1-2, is KAGVTQTPRYLIKTRGQQVTLSCSPISGHRSVSWYQQTPGQGLQFLFEYFSETQRNKGNFPGRFSGRQFSNSRSEMNVSTLELGDSALYLCASSFMDRGQGYTFGSGTRLTVV.

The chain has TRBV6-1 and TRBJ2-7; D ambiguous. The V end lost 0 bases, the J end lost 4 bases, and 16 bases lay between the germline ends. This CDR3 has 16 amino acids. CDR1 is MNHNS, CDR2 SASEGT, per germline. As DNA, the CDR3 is TGTGCCAGCAGTGAAGCGCTTGGTCTAGATGGGTACGAGCAGTACTTC. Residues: CASSEALGLDGYEQYF.

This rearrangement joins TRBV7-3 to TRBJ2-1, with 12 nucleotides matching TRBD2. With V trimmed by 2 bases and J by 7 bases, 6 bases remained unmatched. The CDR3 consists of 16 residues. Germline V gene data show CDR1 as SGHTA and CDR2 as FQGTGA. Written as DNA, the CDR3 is TGTGCCAGCAGCTTAGGGCTAGCGGGAGGGACTAATGAGCAGTTCTTC. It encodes CASSLGLAGGTNEQFF.

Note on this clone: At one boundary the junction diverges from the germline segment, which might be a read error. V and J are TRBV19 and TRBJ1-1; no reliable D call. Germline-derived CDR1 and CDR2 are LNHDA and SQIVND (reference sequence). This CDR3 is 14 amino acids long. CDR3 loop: CASLSGVMNAEAFF. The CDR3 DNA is TGTGCCAGCCTCAGTGGGGTAATGAACGCTGAAGCTTTCTTT.

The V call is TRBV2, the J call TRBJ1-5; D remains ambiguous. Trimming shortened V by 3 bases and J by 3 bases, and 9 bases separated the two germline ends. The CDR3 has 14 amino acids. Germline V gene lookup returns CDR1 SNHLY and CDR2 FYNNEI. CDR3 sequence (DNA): TGTGCCAGCAGTGACGGCCAGTTCAATCAGCCCCAGCATTTT. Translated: CASSDGQFNQPQHF.